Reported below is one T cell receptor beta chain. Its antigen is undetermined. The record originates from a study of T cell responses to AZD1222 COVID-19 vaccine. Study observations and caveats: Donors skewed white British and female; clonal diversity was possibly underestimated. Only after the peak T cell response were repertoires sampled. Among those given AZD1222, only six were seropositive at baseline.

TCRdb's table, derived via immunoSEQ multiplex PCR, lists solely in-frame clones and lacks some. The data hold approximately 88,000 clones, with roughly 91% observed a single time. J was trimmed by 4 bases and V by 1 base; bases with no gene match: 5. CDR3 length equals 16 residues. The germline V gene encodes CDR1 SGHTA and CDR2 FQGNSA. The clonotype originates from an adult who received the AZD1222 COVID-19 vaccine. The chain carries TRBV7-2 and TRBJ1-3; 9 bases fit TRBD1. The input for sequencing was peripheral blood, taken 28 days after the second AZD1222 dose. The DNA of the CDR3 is TGTGCCAGCAGCTTAGTGGGACAGGGTGGGGGAAACACCATATATTTT. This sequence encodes CASSLVGQGGGNTIYF.